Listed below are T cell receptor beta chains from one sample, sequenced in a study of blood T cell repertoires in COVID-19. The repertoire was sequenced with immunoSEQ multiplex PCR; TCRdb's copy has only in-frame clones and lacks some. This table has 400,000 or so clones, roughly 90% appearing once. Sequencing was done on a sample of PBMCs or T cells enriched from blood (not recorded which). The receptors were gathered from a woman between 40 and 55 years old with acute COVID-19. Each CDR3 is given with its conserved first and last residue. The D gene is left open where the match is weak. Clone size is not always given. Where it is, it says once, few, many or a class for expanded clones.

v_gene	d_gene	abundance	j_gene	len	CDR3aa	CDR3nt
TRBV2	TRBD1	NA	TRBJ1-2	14	CASSEDRHSYGYTF	TGTGCCAGCAGTGAGGACAGGCACTCCTATGGCTACACCTTC
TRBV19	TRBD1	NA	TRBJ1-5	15	CASSIFYRGVQPQHF	TGTGCCAGTAGTATATTCTACAGGGGGGTTCAGCCCCAGCATTTT
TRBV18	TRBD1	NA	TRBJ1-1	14	CASSVGQGDTEAFF	TGTGCCAGCTCAGTCGGACAGGGAGATACTGAAGCTTTCTTT
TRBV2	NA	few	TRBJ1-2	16	CASTPTGRGAGYGYTF	TGTGCCAGCACCCCAACCGGGAGGGGGGCAGGCTATGGCTACACCTTC
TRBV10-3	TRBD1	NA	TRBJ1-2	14	CAISSWTGDYGYTF	TGTGCCATCAGTTCCTGGACAGGGGATTATGGCTACACCTTC
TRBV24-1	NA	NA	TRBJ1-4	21	CATSDLLLVGRRFNINEKLFF	TGTGCCACCAGTGATTTGCTCCTCGTGGGCAGGAGGTTTAATATTAATGAAAAACTGTTTTTT
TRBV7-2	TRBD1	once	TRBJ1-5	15	CASSLSGTGLLPQHF	TGTGCCAGCAGCTTATCCGGGACAGGGTTGTTGCCCCAGCATTTT
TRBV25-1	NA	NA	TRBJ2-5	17	CASSGAVPKRRDETQYF	TGTGCCAGCAGTGGGGCAGTCCCGAAGAGACGAGATGAGACCCAGTACTTC
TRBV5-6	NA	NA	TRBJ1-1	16	CASSVGPGLKNTEAFF	TGTGCCAGCAGCGTGGGTCCGGGACTCAAGAACACTGAAGCTTTCTTT
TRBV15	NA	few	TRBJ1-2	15	CATSRDWDFNYGYTF	TGTGCCACCAGCAGAGATTGGGACTTCAACTATGGCTACACCTTC
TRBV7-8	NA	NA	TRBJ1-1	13	CASSSDLATEAFF	TGTGCCAGCAGCTCGGACTTAGCCACTGAAGCTTTCTTT
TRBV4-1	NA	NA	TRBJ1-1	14	CASSQEPVYTEAFF	TGCGCCAGCAGCCAAGAGCCGGTATACACTGAAGCTTTCTTT
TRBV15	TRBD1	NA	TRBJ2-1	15	CATSLGTGGMNEQFF	TGTGCCACCAGTCTAGGGACAGGGGGCATGAATGAGCAGTTCTTC
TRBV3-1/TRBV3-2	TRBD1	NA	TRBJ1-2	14	CASSQADRVWVATF	TGTGCCAGCAGCCAGGCGGACAGGGTCTGGGTTGCCACCTTC
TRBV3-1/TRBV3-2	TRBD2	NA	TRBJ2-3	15	CASSQEGLAADTQYF	TGTGCCAGCAGCCAAGAGGGGCTAGCGGCGGATACGCAGTATTTT
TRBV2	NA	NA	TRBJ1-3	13	CASSDRAGNTIYF	TGTGCCAGCAGTGACAGGGCTGGAAACACCATATATTTT
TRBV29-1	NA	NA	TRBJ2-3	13	CSYFLTGTDTQYF	TGCAGCTATTTTCTAACCGGCACAGATACGCAGTATTTT
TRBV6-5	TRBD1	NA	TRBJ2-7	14	CASSYGGQGYEQYF	TGTGCCAGCAGTTACGGGGGACAGGGTTACGAGCAGTACTTC
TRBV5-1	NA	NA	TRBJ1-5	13	CASSQGTNQPQHF	TGCGCCAGCAGTCAGGGCACCAATCAGCCCCAGCATTTT
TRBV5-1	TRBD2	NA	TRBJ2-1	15	CASSLWQGGSNEQFF	TGCGCCAGCAGCCTCTGGCAGGGAGGGAGCAATGAGCAGTTCTTC
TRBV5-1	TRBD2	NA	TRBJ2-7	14	CASSLGTSGYEQYF	TGCGCCAGCAGCTTGGGGACTAGCGGCTACGAGCAGTACTTC
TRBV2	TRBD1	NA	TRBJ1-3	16	CASSEWDRVRSDTIYF	TGTGCCAGCAGTGAATGGGACAGGGTTCGTTCGGACACCATATATTTT
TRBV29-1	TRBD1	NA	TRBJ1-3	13	CSGTQGQRNTIYF	TGCAGCGGAACACAGGGGCAAAGAAACACCATATATTTT
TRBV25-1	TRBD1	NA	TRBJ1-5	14	CASRRTGVGQPQHF	TGTGCCAGCCGAAGAACAGGGGTGGGGCAGCCCCAGCATTTT
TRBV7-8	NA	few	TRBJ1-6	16	CASSLAEYRSNSPLHF	TGTGCCAGCAGCTTAGCGGAGTACAGGTCGAATTCACCCCTCCACTTT
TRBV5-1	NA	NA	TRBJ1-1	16	CASSLAPAGGGTEAFF	TGCGCCAGCAGCTTGGCCCCAGCGGGCGGGGGAACTGAAGCTTTCTTT
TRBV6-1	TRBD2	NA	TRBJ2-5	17	CASSENPFSGGGETQYF	TGTGCCAGCAGTGAAAACCCCTTCTCGGGGGGGGGAGAGACCCAGTACTTC
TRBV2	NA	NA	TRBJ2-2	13	CASGAQATGELFF	TGTGCCAGCGGGGCCCAGGCCACCGGGGAGCTGTTTTTT
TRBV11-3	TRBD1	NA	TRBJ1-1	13	CASSLGQGAEAFF	TGTGCCAGCAGCCTCGGACAGGGGGCCGAAGCTTTCTTT
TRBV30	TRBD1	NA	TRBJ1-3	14	CAWSHGTGQDTIYF	TGTGCCTGGAGCCACGGGACAGGACAAGACACCATATATTTT
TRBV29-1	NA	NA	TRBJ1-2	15	CSVEDMRGLYYGYTF	TGCAGCGTTGAAGATATGCGGGGTCTATACTATGGCTACACCTTC
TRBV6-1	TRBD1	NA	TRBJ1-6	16	CASSDPQGGLNSPLHF	TGTGCCAGCAGTGACCCACAGGGGGGCCTTAATTCACCCCTCCACTTT
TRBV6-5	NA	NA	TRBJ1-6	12	CASSESRRGLHF	TGTGCCAGCAGCGAGAGTCGTCGGGGCCTCCACTTT
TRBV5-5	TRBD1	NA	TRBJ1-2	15	CASSLRDSQSYGYTF	TGTGCCAGCAGCCTGCGGGACAGCCAGTCATATGGCTACACCTTC
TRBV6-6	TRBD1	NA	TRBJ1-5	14	CASSTGTAGQPQHF	TGTGCCAGCAGTACCGGGACAGCAGGTCAGCCCCAGCATTTT
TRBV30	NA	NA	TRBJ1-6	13	CAWSPNRDSPLHF	TGTGCCTGGAGCCCAAACAGGGATTCACCCCTCCACTTT
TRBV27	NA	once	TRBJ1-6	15	CASSPWTVSNSPLHF	TGTGCCAGCAGTCCATGGACAGTTTCTAATTCACCCCTCCACTTT
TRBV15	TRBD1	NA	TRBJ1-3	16	CATSATGEYDGNTIYF	TGTGCCACCAGCGCGACAGGGGAATACGACGGAAACACCATATATTTT
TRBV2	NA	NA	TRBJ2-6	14	CASRPSSGANVLTF	TGTGCCAGCAGGCCGAGCTCTGGGGCCAACGTCCTGACTTTC
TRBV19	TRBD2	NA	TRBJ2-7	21	CASSPRATSLRLAGSSFEQYF	TGTGCCAGTAGTCCGAGAGCGACATCCTTAAGACTAGCGGGTTCCTCGTTTGAGCAGTACTTC
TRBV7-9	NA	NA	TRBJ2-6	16	CASSLRGSAGANVLTF	TGTGCCAGCAGCTTGAGGGGGTCAGCTGGGGCCAACGTCCTGACTTTC
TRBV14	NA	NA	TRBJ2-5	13	CASSQRYQEAQYF	TGTGCCAGCAGCCAGAGGTACCAAGAGGCCCAGTACTTC
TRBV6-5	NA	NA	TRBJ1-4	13	CASSYSGGYQMFF	TGTGCCAGCAGTTACTCGGGAGGGTATCAGATGTTTTTT
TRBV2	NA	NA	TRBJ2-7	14	CASKDRRLLNEQYF	TGTGCCAGCAAAGACAGGAGACTTTTGAACGAGCAGTACTTC
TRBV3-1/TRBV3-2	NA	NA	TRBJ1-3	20	CASSQGGVGHQLSSGNTIYF	TGTGCCAGCAGCCAAGGAGGAGTCGGACATCAACTTAGCTCTGGAAACACCATATATTTT
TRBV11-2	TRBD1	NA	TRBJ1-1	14	CASSLVQGRTEAFF	TGTGCCAGCAGCTTAGTACAGGGGAGGACTGAAGCTTTCTTT
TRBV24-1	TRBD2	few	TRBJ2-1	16	CATSEARGGSYNEQFF	TGTGCCACCAGTGAGGCTCGGGGGGGTTCCTACAATGAGCAGTTCTTC
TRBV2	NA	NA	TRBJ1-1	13	CASSDREGTEAFF	TGTGCCAGCAGTGACAGGGAAGGAACTGAAGCTTTCTTT
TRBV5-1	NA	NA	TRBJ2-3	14	CASSLETSTDTQYF	TGCGCCAGCAGCTTGGAGACTAGCACAGATACGCAGTATTTT
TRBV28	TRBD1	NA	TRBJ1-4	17	CASSGSGQGGFGEKLFF	TGTGCCAGCAGTGGGTCGGGACAGGGAGGGTTCGGTGAAAAACTGTTTTTT
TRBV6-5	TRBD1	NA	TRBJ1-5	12	CASQQGGWPQHF	TGTGCCAGCCAGCAAGGGGGCTGGCCCCAGCATTTT
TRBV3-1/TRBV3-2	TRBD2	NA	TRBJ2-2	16	CASSPGLAGRTGELFF	TGTGCCAGCAGCCCGGGACTAGCGGGGCGCACCGGGGAGCTGTTTTTT
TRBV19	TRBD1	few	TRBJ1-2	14	CASSVQGSSYGYTF	TGTGCCAGTAGCGTACAGGGGAGCAGCTATGGCTACACCTTC